These 5 T cell receptor beta chains were sequenced from one sample in a study of T cells in women clearing cervical HPV infection. The method was immunoSEQ multiplex PCR; TCRdb's version includes in-frame clones alone and lacks a portion of them. The repertoire shows roughly 49,000 clones; the top ten hold 0.95% to 1%. The sample taken for sequencing was blood buffy coat. These receptors came from a woman between 18 and 70 years old with a cervical HPV16 infection that either progressed to CIN3+ or cleared (not recorded which).

Comments on this clone: The read falls 3 residues short of the CDR3 end, and the missing part is taken from the germline J gene. The V call is TRBV2, the J call TRBJ2-7; TRBD2 matches at 9 bases. CDR3 length: 12 residues. V was pared by 8 bases and J by 4 bases, with 3 bases of the junction left unmatched. The V gene's germline CDR1 is SNHLY and CDR2 FYNNEI. CDR3 bases read: TGTGCCAGCGGGACTAGCCAATACGAG. Translation gives CASGTSQYE. The CDR3 in its entirety is CASGTSQYEQYF. The full variable domain, rest sourced from reference TRBV2 and TRBJ2-7, is EPEVTQTPSHQVTQMGQEVILRCVPISNHLYFYWYRQILGQKVEFLVSFYNNEISEKSEIFDDQFSVERPDGSNFTLKIRSTKLEDSAMYFCASGTSQYEQYFGPGTRLTVT.

Details on this clone: The DNA ends 3 residues before the CDR3 does, and the rest of the CDR3 is filled in from the germline J gene. The chain carries TRBV29-1 and TRBJ2-3; no definite D call. From germline, CDR1 is SQVTM and CDR2 ANQGSEA. This CDR3 has 11 amino acids. V shed 4 bases and J shed 5 bases, with 7 bases lying between them. CDR3 amino acids: CSVAARDTQYF. The CDR3 DNA, read in part, is TGCAGCGTTGCCGCTAGAGATACG.

With respect to this clone: The read finishes 3 residues shy of the CDR3 end, and the germline J gene is used to complete it. The chain employs TRBV19 and TRBJ1-5; TRBD1 agrees at 9 bases. The CDR3 has 17 residues. In germline, CDR1 is LNHDA, CDR2 SQIVND (reference sequence). V shed 1 base, J shed 4 bases, and the junction held 8 bases outside the gene matches. The CDR3 spells CASSIVSGQGSNQPQHF. CDR3 DNA (partial): TGTGCCAGTAGTATAGTTTCCGGACAGGGGAGTAATCAGCCC.

Turning to this clone: The missing CDR3 end, 3 residues past where the read stops, is filled in from the germline J gene. The chain uses TRBV7-9 and TRBJ1-2; no clear D gene. The CDR3 has 14 residues. Germline V gives CDR1 SEHNR, CDR2 FQNEAQ (reference sequence). Partial CDR3 DNA: TGTGCCAGCAGCTTAGCCGCACTAGGAGATACC. Translation gives CASSLAALGDT. The complete CDR3 protein is CASSLAALGDTYTF.

About this clone itself: Sequencing ends 3 residues short of the CDR3 end; the germline J gene provides the rest. This sequence joins TRBV30 and TRBJ2-3; 9 bases fit TRBD2. V trimming: 0 bases; J trimming: 1 base; junction bases outside the gene matches: 5. This CDR3 is built from 16 residues. Germline V gives CDR1 GTSNPN, CDR2 SVGIG (reference sequence). The CDR3: CAWSVSRTSGTDTQYF. The CDR3 DNA, read in part, is TGTGCCTGGAGTGTCTCCCGGACTAGCGGCACAGATACG.